The subject of this entry is one T cell receptor (beta chain). This record belongs to a study of blood T cell repertoires in COVID-19. Across the study: Nucleic acid was either cDNA or gDNA, and it came from T cells, B-cell-depleted T cells, or PBMCs.

Seattle patients were enrolled while actively infected and followed longitudinally. Germline CDR1 SNHLY, CDR2 FYNNEI. V trimming: 5 bases; J trimming: 3 bases; junction bases outside the gene matches: 3. The CDR3 sequence is 15 residues long. Assay: immunoSEQ multiplex PCR; the TCRdb copy retains only in-frame clones and omits some. The sample has around 100,000 clones; roughly nine tenths are singletons. The gene calls are TRBV2 and TRBJ2-3; 12 nucleotides line up with TRBD2. The sequencing input was peripheral blood. This receptor was taken from a man in his 60s with COVID-19, enrolled during active disease. The DNA of the CDR3 is TGTGCCAGCAGTTCCGGACTAGCGGGAACAGATACGCAGTATTTT. The encoded protein is CASSSGLAGTDTQYF.